This passage covers 9 T cell receptor beta chains from one sample sequenced in a study of blood T cell repertoires in COVID-19. Assay used: immunoSEQ multiplex PCR; TCRdb lists only in-frame clones, some missing. Among about 20,000 clones listed, roughly 84% were seen once. Material for sequencing was peripheral blood. The receptors here all came from a human donor in a cohort sampled during active COVID-19. The donor label of this sample is uncertain.

The chain joins TRBV10-3 to TRBJ2-1; 10 bases align to TRBD2. The CDR3 has 17 residues. Germline trimming cut 3 bases from V and 2 bases from J; bases unmatched to any gene: 7. The germline V gene encodes CDR1 ENHRY and CDR2 SYGVKD. The CDR3 DNA reads as TGTGCCATCAGTGACGCTAGCGGGGGACCTGCCTACAATGAGCAGTTCTTC. Translation: CAISDASGGPAYNEQFF.

Here the CDR3 DNA reads TGTGCCAGCAGTTTCCTCAGGTCTAATCAGCCCCAGCATTTT. Translated: CASSFLRSNQPQHF. The rearrangement joins TRBV28 to TRBJ1-5; D is unclear. Per germline, CDR1 MDHEN and CDR2 SYDVKM. V was clipped by 3 bases and J by 4 bases, with 10 bases between them. This CDR3 spans 14 amino acids.

By sample share, this clone is medium-sized (0.01 to 0.1%). The chain uses TRBV19 and TRBJ1-2; 9 bases fit TRBD1. Germline V lookup: CDR1 LNHDA, CDR2 SQIVND (reference sequence). The CDR3 has 15 residues. The V and J ends lost 5 bases and 3 bases, in that order; junction bases with no gene match: 7. The CDR3 DNA reads as TGTGCCAGTAGTCCTCCGGGACAGGGCCACTATGGCTACACCTTC. Its translation is CASSPPGQGHYGYTF.

V gene TRBV18 combines with J gene TRBJ1-2; 8 nucleotides agree with TRBD1. The CDR3 is 14 residues long. The germline V gene encodes CDR1 KGHSH and CDR2 LQKENI. After removal of 6 bases from V and 4 bases from J, the junction contained 7 bases not matched to a gene. CDR3: CASSEQGEGYGYTF. The CDR3 coding sequence is TGTGCCAGCTCTGAACAGGGGGAAGGCTATGGCTACACCTTC. The entire variable domain, with the rest obtained from reference TRBV18 and TRBJ1-2, is as follows: NAGVMQNPRHLVRRRGQEARLRCSPMKGHSHVYWYRQLPEEGLKFMVYLQKENIIDESGMPKERFSAEFPKEGPSILRIQQVVRGDSAAYFCASSEQGEGYGYTFGSGTRLTVV.

J is TRBJ2-7 and V is TRBV5-4; 10 bases are shared with TRBD2. The CDR3 sequence is 17 residues long. Trimming took 3 bases from V and 0 from J; bases not matched to a gene: 9. CDR1 SGHNT and CDR2 YYREEE come from the germline V gene (reference sequence). CDR3 nucleotides: TGTGCCAGCAGCTGGGGCCCCGCTAGCGGGAGCTCCTACGAGCAGTACTTC. Its protein is CASSWGPASGSSYEQYF.

This sequence joins TRBV5-4 and TRBJ1-2; no clear D. The CDR3 loop spans 15 amino acids. Germline V lookup: CDR1 SGHNT, CDR2 YYREEE (reference sequence). The V and J ends lost 3 bases and 8 bases respectively, with 20 bases between them. CDR3 DNA: TGTGCCAGCAGCTCGCTACTTAGAGAGCCTAGAGGCTACACCTTC. This translates into CASSSLLREPRGYTF.

The CDR3 DNA reads as TGTGCCAGCAGCCGGTCTTCTTCAGATACGCAGTATTTT. It yields the protein CASSRSSSDTQYF. The chain carries TRBV7-2 and TRBJ2-3, with no clear D. The ends were cut back, 5 bases at V and 4 bases at J, with 10 bases in the middle. The CDR3 loop spans 13 amino acids. Germline CDR1 SGHTA, CDR2 FQGNSA. Full variable domain (rest looked up from reference TRBV7-2 and TRBJ2-3): GAGVSQSPSNKVTEKGKDVELRCDPISGHTALYWYRQSLGQGLEFLIYFQGNSAPDKSGLPSDRFSAERTGGSVSTLTIQRTQQEDSAVYLCASSRSSSDTQYFGPGTRLTVL.

The rearrangement joins TRBV12-2 to TRBJ1-4; the table's D gene call, TRBD1, was not cross checked with the DNA. TRBV12-2 is flagged as a pseudogene. The CDR3 consists of 15 residues. CDR3 in DNA: TGTGCAAGTCGCCTTCAACAGGGTACTAATGAAAAACTGTTTTTT. This translates into CASRLQQGTNEKLFF.

The genes are TRBV3-1 (or the pseudogene TRBV3-2) and TRBJ2-2; 11 bases are shared with TRBD2. The CDR3 extends over 16 amino acids. The V and J ends lost 0 bases and 7 bases, in that order; junction bases with no gene match: 4. Germline lookup yields CDR1 LGHDT and CDR2 YNNKEL (reference sequence). CDR3: CASSQEIAGGGGELFF. For the CDR3, the DNA is TGTGCCAGCAGCCAAGAGATAGCGGGAGGGGGCGGGGAGCTGTTTTTT.